This entry features one T cell receptor (beta chain) sequence. Its specificity is unknown. The sample is drawn from a study of cytomegalovirus exposure and HLA in healthy donors. Overall study context: Findings of an earlier analysis included roughly 110 million unique TCR beta sequences from 180 million or so T cells.

PCR primers comprised 60 Vbeta and 13 Jbeta primers. Generated by immunoSEQ multiplex PCR, the TCRdb table keeps only in-frame clones and is missing some. The data show about 78,000 clones, 63% seen once. General study findings and limits: Researchers counted around 150 TCR beta chains as cytomegalovirus-associated. An analysis that was carried out later associated 17,000 or so TCR beta sequences with HLA alleles at 0.05 false discovery rate.

The receptor was isolated from a young man in good health and CMV-seropositive. Sequenced material: PBMCs.

The CDR3 region is CASSVGDSGSSYNEQFF. The CDR3 DNA is TGTGCCAGCAGCGTAGGAGATAGCGGGTCCTCCTACAATGAGCAGTTCTTC. The gene calls are TRBV9 and TRBJ2-1, with TRBD2 matching over 7 bases. Germline V gene lookup returns CDR1 SGDLS and CDR2 YYNGEE. The J segment lost 0 bases and the V segment lost 0 bases, leaving 6 bases of the junction unmatched. The CDR3 runs to 17 residues.